The clone carrying this TCR beta chain was counted between two and nine times. Antigen: not known. This entry is derived from a study of T cells in localized non-small cell lung cancer. General study findings and limits: Researchers found a median 57 of the top 100 tumor clones in adjacent lung. T cell clonality was highest in uninvolved adjacent lung, above tumor.

The method was immunoSEQ multiplex PCR; TCRdb's version includes in-frame clones alone and lacks a portion of them. Of about 1,300 clones in the sample, 18% are singletons; the top ten hold under 20%. Trimming shortened V by 6 bases and J by 5 bases, and 13 bases separated the two germline ends. The CDR3 is 14 residues long. From germline, CDR1 is LNHDA and CDR2 SQIVND (reference sequence). Source: lung tumor tissue, taken before any cancer treatment. This chain connects TRBV19 to TRBJ1-4, with D unresolved. This sequence was found in a woman aged 35-70 years with stage I lung adenocarcinoma. CDR3 region: CASSPAVFNEKLFF. The DNA for the CDR3 is TGTGCCAGTAGCCCAGCGGTTTTCAATGAAAAACTGTTTTTT. Looking up the rest from reference TRBV19 and TRBJ1-4 gives the full variable domain: DGGITQSPKYLFRKEGQNVTLSCEQNLNHDAMYWYRQDPGQGLRLIYYSQIVNDFQKGDIAEGYSVSREKKESFPLTVTSAQKNPTAFYLCASSPAVFNEKLFFGSGTQLSVL.